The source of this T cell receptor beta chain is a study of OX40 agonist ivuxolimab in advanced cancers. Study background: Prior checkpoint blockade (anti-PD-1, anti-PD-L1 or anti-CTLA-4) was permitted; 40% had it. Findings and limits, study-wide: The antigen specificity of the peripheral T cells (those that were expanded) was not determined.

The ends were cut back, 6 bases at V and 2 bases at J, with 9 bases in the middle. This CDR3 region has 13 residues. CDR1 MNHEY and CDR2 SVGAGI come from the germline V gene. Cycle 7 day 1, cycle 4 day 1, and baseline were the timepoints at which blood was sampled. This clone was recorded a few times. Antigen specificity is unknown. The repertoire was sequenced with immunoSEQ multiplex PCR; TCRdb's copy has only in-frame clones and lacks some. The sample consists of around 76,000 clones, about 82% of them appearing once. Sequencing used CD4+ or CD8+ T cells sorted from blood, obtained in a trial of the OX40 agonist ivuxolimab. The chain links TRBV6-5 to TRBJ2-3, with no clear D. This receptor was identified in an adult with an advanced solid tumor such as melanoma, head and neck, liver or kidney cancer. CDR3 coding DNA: TGTGCCAGCAGCGAGAGGACCACAGATACGCAGTATTTT. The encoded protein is CASSERTTDTQYF.